This T cell receptor (beta chain) was recorded in a study of monozygotic twins with inflammatory bowel disease. Study-level findings and limits: Among IBD patients, TCRbeta diversity (inverse Simpson) was lower than in healthy co-twins. The existence of one strong signal or clonotype linked to IBD lacked support.

Details on this clonotype: As yet, its antigen is unknown.

TCRdb processed the 5' RACE reads again and assigns one entry to each CDR3 protein, with no DNA. This sample contains over 120,000 distinct CDR3 sequences. Per germline, CDR1 SQVTM and CDR2 ANQGSEA. CDR3 size: 18 residues. The receptor was derived from a human donor with ulcerative colitis or Crohn's disease, or a healthy co-twin of an affected twin (not recorded which). V and J are TRBV29-1 and TRBJ1-2; TCRdb selects TRBD1, and the lack of DNA leaves this call unchecked. Sequenced input: blood. The CDR3 protein is CSVEDRGEIGQGNYGYTF.